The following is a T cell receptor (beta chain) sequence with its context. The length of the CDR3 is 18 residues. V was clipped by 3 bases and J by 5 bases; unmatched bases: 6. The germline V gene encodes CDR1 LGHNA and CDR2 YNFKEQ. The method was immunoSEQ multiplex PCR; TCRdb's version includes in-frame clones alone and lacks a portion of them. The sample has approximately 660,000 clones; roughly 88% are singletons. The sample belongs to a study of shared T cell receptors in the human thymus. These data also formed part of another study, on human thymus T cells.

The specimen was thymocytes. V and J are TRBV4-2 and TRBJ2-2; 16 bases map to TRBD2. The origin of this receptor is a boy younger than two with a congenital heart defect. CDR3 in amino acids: CASSQKGLAGGRTGELFF. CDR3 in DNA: TGTGCCAGCAGCCAGAAGGGACTAGCGGGAGGGCGTACCGGGGAGCTGTTTTTT.